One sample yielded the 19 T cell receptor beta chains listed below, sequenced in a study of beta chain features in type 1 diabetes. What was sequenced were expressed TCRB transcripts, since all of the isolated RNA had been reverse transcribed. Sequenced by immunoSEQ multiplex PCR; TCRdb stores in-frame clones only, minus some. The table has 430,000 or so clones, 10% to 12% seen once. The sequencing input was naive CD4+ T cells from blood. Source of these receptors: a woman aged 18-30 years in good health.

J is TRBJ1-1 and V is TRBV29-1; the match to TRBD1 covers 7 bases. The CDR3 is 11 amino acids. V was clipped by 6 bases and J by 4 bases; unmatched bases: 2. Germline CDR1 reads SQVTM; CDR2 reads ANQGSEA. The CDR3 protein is CSVNRGTEAFF. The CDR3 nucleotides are TGCAGCGTAAACAGGGGCACTGAAGCTTTCTTT.

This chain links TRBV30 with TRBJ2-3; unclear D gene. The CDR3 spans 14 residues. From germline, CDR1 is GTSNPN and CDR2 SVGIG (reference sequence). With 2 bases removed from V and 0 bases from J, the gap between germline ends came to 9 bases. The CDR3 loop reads CAWSLAASTDTQYF. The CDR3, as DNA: TGTGCCTGGAGTCTGGCAGCTAGCACAGATACGCAGTATTTT.

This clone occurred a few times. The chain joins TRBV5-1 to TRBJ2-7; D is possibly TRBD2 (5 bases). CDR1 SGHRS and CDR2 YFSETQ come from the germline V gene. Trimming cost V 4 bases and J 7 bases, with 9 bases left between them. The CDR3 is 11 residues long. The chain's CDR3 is CASSATGEQYF. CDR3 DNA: TGCGCCAGCAGCGCGACGGGGGAGCAGTACTTC.

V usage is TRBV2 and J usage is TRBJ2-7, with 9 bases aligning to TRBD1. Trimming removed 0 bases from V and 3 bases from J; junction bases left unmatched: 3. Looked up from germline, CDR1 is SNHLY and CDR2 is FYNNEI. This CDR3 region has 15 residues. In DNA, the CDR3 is TGTGCCAGCAGTGAAGCGACAGGGGGGTTCTACGAGCAGTACGTC. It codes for CASSEATGGFYEQYV.

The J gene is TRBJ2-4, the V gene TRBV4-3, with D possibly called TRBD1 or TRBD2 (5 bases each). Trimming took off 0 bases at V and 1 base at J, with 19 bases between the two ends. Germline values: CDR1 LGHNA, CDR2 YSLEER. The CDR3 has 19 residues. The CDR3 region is CASSQDLGRELFAKNIQYF. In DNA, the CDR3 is TGCGCCAGCAGCCAAGATTTGGGCAGGGAGCTGTTTGCCAAAAACATTCAGTACTTC.

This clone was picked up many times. The CDR3 sequence: CVGGRYYGYTF. The DNA of the CDR3 is TGTGTGGGAGGGAGGTACTATGGCTACACCTTC. The J gene is TRBJ1-2, the V gene TRBV30; D remains ambiguous. The germline CDR1 and CDR2 sequences are GTSNPN and SVGIG (reference sequence). This CDR3 has 11 amino acids.

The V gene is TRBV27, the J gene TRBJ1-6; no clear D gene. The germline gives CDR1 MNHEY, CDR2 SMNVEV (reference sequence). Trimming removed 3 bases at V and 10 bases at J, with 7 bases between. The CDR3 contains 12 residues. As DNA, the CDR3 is TGTGCCAGCAGTTTTAATGGATCACCCCTCCACTTT. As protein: CASSFNGSPLHF.

CDR3 coding DNA: TGTGCCAGCAGCAGCGCCAGAGAGAACACTGAAGCTTTCTTT. Its translation is CASSSARENTEAFF. The chain couples TRBV7-3 to TRBJ1-1, with D unresolved. The germline V and J ends were trimmed by 5 bases and 1 base, with 11 bases remaining between them. In germline, CDR1 is SGHTA, CDR2 FQGTGA. The CDR3 covers 14 residues.

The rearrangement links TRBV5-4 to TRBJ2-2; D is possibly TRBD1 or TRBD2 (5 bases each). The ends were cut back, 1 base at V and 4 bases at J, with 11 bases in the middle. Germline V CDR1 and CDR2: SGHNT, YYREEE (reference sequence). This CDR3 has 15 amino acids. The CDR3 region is CASSLRQGATGELFF. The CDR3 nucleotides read TGTGCCAGCAGCTTGAGGCAGGGAGCCACCGGGGAGCTGTTTTTT.

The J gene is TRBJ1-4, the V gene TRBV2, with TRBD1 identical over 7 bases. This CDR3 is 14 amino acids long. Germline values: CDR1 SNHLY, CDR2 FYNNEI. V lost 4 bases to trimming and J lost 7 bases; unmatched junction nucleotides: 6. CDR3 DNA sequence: TGTGCCAGCAGTGCAACAGGGGCGGTTGAAAAACTGTTTTTT. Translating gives CASSATGAVEKLFF. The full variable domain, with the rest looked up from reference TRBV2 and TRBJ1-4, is EPEVTQTPSHQVTQMGQEVILRCVPISNHLYFYWYRQILGQKVEFLVSFYNNEISEKSEIFDDQFSVERPDGSNFTLKIRSTKLEDSAMYFCASSATGAVEKLFFGSGTQLSVL.

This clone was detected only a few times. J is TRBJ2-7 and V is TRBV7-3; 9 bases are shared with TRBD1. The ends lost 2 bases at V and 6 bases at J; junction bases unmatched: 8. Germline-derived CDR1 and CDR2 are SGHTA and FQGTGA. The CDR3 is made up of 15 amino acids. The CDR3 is CASSLDLQGASEQYF. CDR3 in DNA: TGTGCCAGCAGCTTAGATCTACAGGGGGCGAGCGAGCAGTACTTC.

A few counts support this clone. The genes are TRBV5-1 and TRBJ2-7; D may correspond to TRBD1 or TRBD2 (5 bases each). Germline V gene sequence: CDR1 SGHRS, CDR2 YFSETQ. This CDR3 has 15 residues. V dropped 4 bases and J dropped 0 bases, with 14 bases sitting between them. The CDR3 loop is CASSPWAGSSYEQYF. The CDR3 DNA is TGCGCCAGCAGCCCTTGGGCAGGGAGCTCCTACGAGCAGTACTTC.

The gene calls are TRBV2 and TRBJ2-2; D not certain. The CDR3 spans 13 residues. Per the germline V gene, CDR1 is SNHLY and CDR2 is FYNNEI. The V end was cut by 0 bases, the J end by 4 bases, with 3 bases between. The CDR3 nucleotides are TGTGCCAGCAGTGAAGCGGGCACCGGGGAGCTGTTTTTT. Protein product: CASSEAGTGELFF.

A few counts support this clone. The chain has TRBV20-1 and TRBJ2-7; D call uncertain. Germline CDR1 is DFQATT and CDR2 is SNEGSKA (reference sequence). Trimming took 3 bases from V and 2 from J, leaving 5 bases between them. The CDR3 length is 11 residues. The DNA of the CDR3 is TGCAGTGCTAGTAAAGCCTACGAGCAGTACTTC. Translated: CSASKAYEQYF.

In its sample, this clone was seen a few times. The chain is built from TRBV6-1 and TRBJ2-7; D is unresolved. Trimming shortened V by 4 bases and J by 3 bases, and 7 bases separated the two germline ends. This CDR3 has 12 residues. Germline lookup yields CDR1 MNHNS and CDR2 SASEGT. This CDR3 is CASSVEYYEQYV. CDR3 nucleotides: TGTGCCAGCAGTGTCGAGTACTACGAGCAGTACGTC.

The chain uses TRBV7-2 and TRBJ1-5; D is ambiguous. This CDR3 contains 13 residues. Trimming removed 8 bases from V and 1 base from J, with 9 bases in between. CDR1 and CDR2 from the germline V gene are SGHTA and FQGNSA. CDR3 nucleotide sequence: TGTGCCAGCGGTAGGCAGAGCAATCAGCCCCAGCATTTT. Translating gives CASGRQSNQPQHF.

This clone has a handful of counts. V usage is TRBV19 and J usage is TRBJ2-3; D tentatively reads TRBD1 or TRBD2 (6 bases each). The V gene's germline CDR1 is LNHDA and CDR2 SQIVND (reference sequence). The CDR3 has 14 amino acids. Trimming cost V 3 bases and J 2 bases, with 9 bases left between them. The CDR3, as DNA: TGTGCCAGTAGTATGCGGGACAACACAGATACGCAGTATTTT. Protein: CASSMRDNTDTQYF.

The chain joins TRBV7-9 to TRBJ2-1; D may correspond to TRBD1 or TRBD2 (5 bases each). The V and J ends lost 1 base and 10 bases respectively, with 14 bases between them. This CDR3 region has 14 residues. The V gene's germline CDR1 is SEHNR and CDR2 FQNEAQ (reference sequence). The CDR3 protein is CASSLVLAKGEQFF. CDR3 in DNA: TGTGCCAGCAGCTTAGTGCTAGCCAAGGGGGAGCAGTTCTTC.

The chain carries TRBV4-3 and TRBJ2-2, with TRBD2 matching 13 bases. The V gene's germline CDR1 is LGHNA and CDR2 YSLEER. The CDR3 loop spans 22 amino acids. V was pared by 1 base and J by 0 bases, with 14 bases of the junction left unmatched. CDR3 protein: CASSQGFRRLAGGSANTGELFF. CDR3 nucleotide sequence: TGCGCCAGCAGCCAAGGCTTTCGTCGACTAGCGGGGGGCTCCGCGAACACCGGGGAGCTGTTTTTT.